These 17 T cell receptor beta chains share one sample of origin, sequenced in a study of cytomegalovirus exposure and HLA in healthy donors. Vbeta (60) and Jbeta (13) primers were used in the PCR. Using immunoSEQ multiplex PCR, the repertoire was profiled, and TCRdb retains in-frame clones only, with some absent. Here the sample spans about 200,000 clones, approximately 70% being singletons. What was sequenced was PBMCs. These receptor sequences come from a woman aged 30 to 39 in good health and CMV-seronegative.

The gene calls are TRBV2 and TRBJ1-2; D is uncertain. Germline V gene lookup returns CDR1 SNHLY and CDR2 FYNNEI. The CDR3 covers 12 residues. V lost 7 bases to trimming and J lost 2 bases, with 8 bases between them. The CDR3 DNA reads TGTGCCAGCAAAAGCGGCAACTATGGCTACACCTTC. Its protein is CASKSGNYGYTF. Combining the CDR3 with reference TRBV2 and TRBJ1-2 gives the whole variable domain EPEVTQTPSHQVTQMGQEVILRCVPISNHLYFYWYRQILGQKVEFLVSFYNNEISEKSEIFDDQFSVERPDGSNFTLKIRSTKLEDSAMYFCASKSGNYGYTFGSGTRLTVV.

The genes are TRBV7-2 and TRBJ1-5, with 8 bases that match TRBD1. Trimming cost V 2 bases and J 0 bases; bases outside gene matches: 3. Per germline, CDR1 SGHTA and CDR2 FQGNSA. This CDR3 spans 16 amino acids. The CDR3 DNA reads TGTGCCAGCAGCTTACAGGGGGCAGTTAGCAATCAGCCCCAGCATTTT. Translation gives CASSLQGAVSNQPQHF. The complete variable domain, with remaining parts taken from reference TRBV7-2 and TRBJ1-5, reads GAGVSQSPSNKVTEKGKDVELRCDPISGHTALYWYRQSLGQGLEFLIYFQGNSAPDKSGLPSDRFSAERTGGSVSTLTIQRTQQEDSAVYLCASSLQGAVSNQPQHFGDGTRLSIL.

The chain employs TRBV5-1 and TRBJ1-4; perhaps TRBD1 as D (5 bases). This CDR3 is 14 amino acids long. Germline assignment: CDR1 SGHRS and CDR2 YFSETQ. V was pared by 3 bases and J by 8 bases, with 14 bases between. The CDR3 here is CASSSRPGGEKLFF. Written as DNA, the CDR3 is TGCGCCAGCAGCTCAAGGCCGGGGGGGGAAAAACTGTTTTTT.

This clone occurred a few times. The chain carries TRBV2 and TRBJ1-3, with TRBD1 matching 7 bases. Unmatched junction bases numbered 2, after V lost 5 bases and J lost 4 bases. The CDR3 has 13 residues. CDR1 is SNHLY, CDR2 FYNNEI, per germline. This CDR3 is CASSQDRGNTIYF. CDR3 in DNA: TGTGCCAGCAGTCAGGACAGGGGAAACACCATATATTTT.

The chain joins TRBV18 to TRBJ1-6, with a possible D match to TRBD1 (5 bases). Germline V gene data show CDR1 as KGHSH and CDR2 as LQKENI. The CDR3 totals 15 residues. The V gene lost 1 base and the J gene lost 9 bases, with 13 bases spanning the gap. The CDR3 DNA is TGTGCCAGCTCACCACTGGACACAGCAAGTTCACCCCTCCACTTT. Protein sequence: CASSPLDTASSPLHF.

As to this clone: A junction end diverges from the germline sequence, so it may reflect a read error. The chain uses TRBV2 and TRBJ1-2; a possible D gene is TRBD1 (6 bases). This CDR3 is built from 14 residues. The germline V gene encodes CDR1 SNHLY and CDR2 FYNNEI. CDR3 amino acids: CATSVRTEDYGYTF. The CDR3 DNA sequence: TGTGCCACCAGTGTTAGGACAGAGGACTATGGCTACACCTTC.

The rearrangement uses TRBV2 and TRBJ2-5, with 8 bases identical to TRBD1. The ends lost 5 bases at V and 2 bases at J; junction bases unmatched: 4. Germline V gene lookup returns CDR1 SNHLY and CDR2 FYNNEI. This CDR3 is 14 amino acids long. The chain's CDR3 is CASSPGQEQETQYF. The CDR3, as DNA: TGTGCCAGCAGTCCGGGACAGGAGCAAGAGACCCAGTACTTC.

This chain joins TRBV27 and TRBJ1-1; D gene uncertain. This CDR3 has 17 residues. The germline gives CDR1 MNHEY, CDR2 SMNVEV (reference sequence). Deletions cut 6 bases from V and 4 bases from J, with 24 bases between. The CDR3 nucleotides read TGTGCCAGCAGATTCCGAGGGTCTCAAATTGTAGGCACTGAAGCTTTCTTT. Its protein is CASRFRGSQIVGTEAFF.

This clone came up once. This sequence joins TRBV7-9 and TRBJ1-6; D is perhaps TRBD1 (6 bases). Trimming took off 1 base at V and 0 bases at J, with 13 bases between the two ends. This CDR3 comprises 18 residues. Per germline, CDR1 SEHNR and CDR2 FQNEAQ (reference sequence). In nucleotides, the CDR3 is TGTGCCAGCAGCTTAGTGGTTTGGGACAACTCCTATAATTCACCCCTCCACTTT. Residues: CASSLVVWDNSYNSPLHF. The full variable domain, with the rest looked up from reference TRBV7-9 and TRBJ1-6, is DTGVSQNPRHKITKRGQNVTFRCDPISEHNRLYWYRQTLGQGPEFLTYFQNEAQLEKSRLLSDRFSAERPKGSFSTLEIQRTEQGDSAMYLCASSLVVWDNSYNSPLHFGNGTRLTVT.

In its sample, this clone was seen a few times. The chain has TRBV20-1 and TRBJ1-4; D remains ambiguous. The V and J ends lost 2 bases and 8 bases respectively, with 3 bases between them. CDR1 and CDR2 from the germline V gene are DFQATT and SNEGSKA (reference sequence). The CDR3 spans 10 residues. The CDR3 protein is CSARREKLFF. The CDR3 DNA is TGCAGTGCTAGACGGGAAAAACTGTTTTTT.

The chain couples TRBV6-1 to TRBJ2-2; D perhaps matches TRBD1 (5 bases). Germline assignment: CDR1 MNHNS and CDR2 SASEGT. This CDR3 has 14 residues. Trimming took off 8 bases at V and 2 bases at J, with 12 bases between the two ends. The CDR3 DNA is TGTGCCAGCCTTGGCAGGGTAAACACCGGGGAGCTGTTTTTT. It yields the protein CASLGRVNTGELFF.

The rearrangement uses TRBV7-2 and TRBJ2-1; no reliable D call. The CDR3 totals 13 residues. CDR1 is SGHTA and CDR2 is FQGNSA in the germline V gene. V was pared by 8 bases and J by 0 bases, with 8 bases between. The CDR3 is CASAGSSYNEQFF. CDR3 sequence (DNA): TGTGCCAGCGCAGGAAGCTCCTACAATGAGCAGTTCTTC.

This sequence joins TRBV25-1 and TRBJ2-2, with TRBD2 matching over 9 bases. The CDR3 runs to 14 residues. Losses at the gene ends were 9 bases for V and 6 bases for J; bases not matched to a gene: 8. Germline CDR1 MGHDK, CDR2 SYGVNS. CDR3 sequence (DNA): TGTGCCAGTAGGGTGAGCGGGGGGCCCGGGGAGCTGTTTTTT. Protein product: CASRVSGGPGELFF.

The chain is built from TRBV9 and TRBJ2-7; 7 bases align to TRBD2. The V segment lost 3 bases and the J segment 3 bases; nucleotides outside the gene matches: 9. The CDR3 is made up of 15 amino acids. Looked up from germline, CDR1 is SGDLS and CDR2 is YYNGEE. CDR3 sequence: CASSERSGVIYEQYF. The CDR3, as DNA: TGTGCCAGCAGCGAGAGGAGCGGGGTAATCTACGAGCAGTACTTC.

The J gene is TRBJ1-1, the V gene TRBV7-6; the match to TRBD1 covers 7 bases. The V gene end was trimmed by 1 base and the J gene end by 0 bases; junction bases not matched to a gene: 5. The CDR3 totals 16 residues. In germline, CDR1 is SGHVS, CDR2 FNYEAQ. CDR3 protein: CASSLVYRGMNTEAFF. The DNA of the CDR3 is TGTGCCAGCAGCTTAGTTTACAGGGGTATGAACACTGAAGCTTTCTTT.

In this sample, this clone turned up a few times. This chain links TRBV6-6 with TRBJ2-7; D gene uncertain. The V and J ends lost 0 bases and 5 bases respectively, with 8 bases between them. The germline CDR1 and CDR2 sequences are MNHNY and SVGAGI (reference sequence). The CDR3 is 13 amino acids. The CDR3 sequence is CASSYSRVHEQYF. In nucleotides, the CDR3 is TGTGCCAGCAGTTACTCTAGAGTGCACGAGCAGTACTTC.

The rearrangement joins TRBV5-6 to TRBJ1-4; D perhaps matches TRBD1 (5 bases). The CDR3 has 14 amino acids. The germline gives CDR1 SGHDT, CDR2 YYEEEE. The V gene lost 2 bases and the J gene lost 8 bases, with 13 bases spanning the gap. The CDR3 reads CASSFREAGEKLFF. As DNA, the CDR3 is TGTGCCAGCAGCTTCAGGGAGGCCGGGGAAAAACTGTTTTTT.